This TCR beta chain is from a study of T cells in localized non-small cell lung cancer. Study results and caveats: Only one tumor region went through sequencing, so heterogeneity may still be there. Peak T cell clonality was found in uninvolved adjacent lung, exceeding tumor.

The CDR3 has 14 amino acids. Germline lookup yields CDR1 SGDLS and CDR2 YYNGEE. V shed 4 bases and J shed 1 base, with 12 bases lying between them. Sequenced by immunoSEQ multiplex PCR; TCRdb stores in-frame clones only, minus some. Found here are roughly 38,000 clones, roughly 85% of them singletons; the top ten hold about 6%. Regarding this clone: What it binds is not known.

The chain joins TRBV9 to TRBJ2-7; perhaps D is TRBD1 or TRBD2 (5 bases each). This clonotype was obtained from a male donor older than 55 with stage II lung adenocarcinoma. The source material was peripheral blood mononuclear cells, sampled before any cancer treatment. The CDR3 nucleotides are TGTGCCAGCAGCCCCTCGGGACGTTCCTACGAGCAGTACTTC. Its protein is CASSPSGRSYEQYF.